This TCR beta chain was observed in a study of blood T cells in healthy people across ages. Study at large: Capturing about one barcoded beta molecule per two T cells was achieved by template switching. Findings and caveats of the study: Naive and antigen-experienced cells could not be conclusively compared, given unsorted PBMCs.

Points on this clonotype: Its antigen is unidentified.

A J-beta primer mix and a sample-barcoded 5' primer were used in a second PCR of roughly 6 to 11 cycles. TCRdb used MiXCR to reprocess the 5' RACE reads, holding one entry per CDR3 protein. The sample carries 600,000 to 1,000,000 distinct CDR3 sequences, 58% recorded once. From germline, CDR1 is LGHDT and CDR2 YNNKEL (reference sequence). Trimming took off 1 base at V and 4 bases at J, with 11 bases between the two ends. This CDR3 region has 14 residues. This receptor was obtained from a man aged 25-45 years in good health. Source material: blood. This sequence joins TRBV3-1 and TRBJ2-7, with D maybe TRBD2 (6 bases). Here the CDR3 reads CASSQGLAEYEQYF. In nucleotides, the CDR3 is TGTGCCAGCAGCCAAGGGTTAGCGGAGTACGAGCAGTACTTC.